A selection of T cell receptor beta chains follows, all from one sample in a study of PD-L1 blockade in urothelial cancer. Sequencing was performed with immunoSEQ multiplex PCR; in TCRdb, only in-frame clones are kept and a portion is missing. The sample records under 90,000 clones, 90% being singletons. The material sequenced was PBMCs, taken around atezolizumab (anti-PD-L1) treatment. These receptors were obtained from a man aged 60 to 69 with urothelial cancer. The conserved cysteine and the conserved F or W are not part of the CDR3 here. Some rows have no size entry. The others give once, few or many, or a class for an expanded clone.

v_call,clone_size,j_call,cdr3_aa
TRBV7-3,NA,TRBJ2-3,ASSLGGGQGATDTQY
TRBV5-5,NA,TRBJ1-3,ASSLQQGPGNTIY
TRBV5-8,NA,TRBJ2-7,ANRLAGGWAEQY
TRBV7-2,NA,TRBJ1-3,ASSLEGRVANTIY
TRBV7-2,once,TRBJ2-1,ASSRTSGISNEQF
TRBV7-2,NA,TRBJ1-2,ASSLAAGNGYT
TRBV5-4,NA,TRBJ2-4,ASSFGGGENIQY
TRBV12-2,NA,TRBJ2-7,ASGTAGAYEQY
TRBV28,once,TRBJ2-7,ASRTRRGEGDPGEQY
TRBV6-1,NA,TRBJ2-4,ASSDQGRNIQY
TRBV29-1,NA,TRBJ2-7,SVGQRPTEQY
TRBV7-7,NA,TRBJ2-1,ASSPYPRNEQF
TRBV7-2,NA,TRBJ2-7,ASSLIASAAPYEQY
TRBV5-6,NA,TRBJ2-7,ASSLRRHYEQY
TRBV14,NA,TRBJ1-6,ASSPGGGAKTPLH
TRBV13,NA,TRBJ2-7,ASSLEGLAGYSGSYEQY
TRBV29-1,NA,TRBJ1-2,SANTGTEYGYT
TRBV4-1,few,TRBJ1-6,ASSQGGTDNSPLH
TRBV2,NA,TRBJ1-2,ASFRQGRYGYT